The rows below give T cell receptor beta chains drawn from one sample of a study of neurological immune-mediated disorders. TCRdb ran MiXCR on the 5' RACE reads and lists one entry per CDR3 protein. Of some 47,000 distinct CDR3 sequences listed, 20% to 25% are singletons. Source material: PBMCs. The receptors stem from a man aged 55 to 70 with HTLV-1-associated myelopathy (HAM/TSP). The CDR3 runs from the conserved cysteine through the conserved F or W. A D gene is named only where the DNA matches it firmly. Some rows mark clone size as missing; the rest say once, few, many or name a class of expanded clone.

cdr3_aa: CSVEGQGGETQYF
cdr3_nt: TGCAGCGTTGAAGGGCAGGGAGGGGAGACCCAGTACTTC
v_call: TRBV29-1
clone_size: many
j_call: TRBJ2-5
d_call: TRBD2

cdr3_aa: CASSSSGSPRETQYF
cdr3_nt: TGTGCCAGCAGTTCTAGCGGGAGCCCCCGAGAGACCCAGTACTTC
v_call: TRBV28
clone_size: .
j_call: TRBJ2-5
d_call: TRBD2

cdr3_aa: CAICLVPNTEAFF
cdr3_nt: TGTGCCATCTGTCTGGTCCCGAACACTGAAGCTTTCTTT
v_call: TRBV10-3
clone_size: .
j_call: TRBJ1-1
d_call: .

cdr3_aa: CSARVRGASGGQSTDTQYF
cdr3_nt: TGCAGTGCTAGAGTTCGCGGGGCTAGCGGGGGTCAGAGCACAGATACGCAGTATTTT
v_call: TRBV20-1
clone_size: few
j_call: TRBJ2-3
d_call: TRBD2

cdr3_aa: CASSLGRIGPRSEAFF
cdr3_nt: TGTGCCAGTAGTCTGGGTCGAATAGGGCCAAGGTCTGAAGCTTTCTTT
v_call: TRBV19
clone_size: .
j_call: TRBJ1-1
d_call: .

cdr3_aa: CASNRGLRETQYF
cdr3_nt: TGTGCCAGTAACAGGGGGCTCCGGGAGACCCAGTACTTC
v_call: TRBV5-6
clone_size: many
j_call: TRBJ2-5
d_call: TRBD1

cdr3_aa: CSARIGGDTEAFF
cdr3_nt: TGCAGTGCTAGAATCGGAGGGGACACTGAAGCTTTCTTT
v_call: TRBV20-1
clone_size: many
j_call: TRBJ1-1
d_call: .

cdr3_aa: CASSDSGTRYNEQFF
cdr3_nt: TGCGCCAGCAGCGACTCCGGGACTAGATACAATGAGCAGTTCTTC
v_call: TRBV5-1
clone_size: .
j_call: TRBJ2-1
d_call: TRBD2

cdr3_aa: CASSLGGRGYEQFF
cdr3_nt: TGTGCCAGCAGTTTAGGGGGCCGGGGATATGAGCAGTTCTTC
v_call: TRBV27
clone_size: many
j_call: TRBJ2-1
d_call: .

cdr3_aa: CASSLRLGDNEQFF
cdr3_nt: TGTGCCAGCAGTTTGCGACTAGGGGACAATGAGCAGTTCTTC
v_call: TRBV27
clone_size: many
j_call: TRBJ2-1
d_call: .

cdr3_aa: CATSDPPRGSGYTF
cdr3_nt: TGTGCCACCAGTGATCCCCCGCGGGGGAGCGGCTACACCTTC
v_call: TRBV24-1
clone_size: many
j_call: TRBJ1-2
d_call: .

cdr3_aa: CASRIGYRPAFGYTF
cdr3_nt: TGCGCCAGCCGGATCGGGTACAGACCAGCTTTTGGCTACACCTTC
v_call: TRBV5-1
clone_size: .
j_call: TRBJ1-2
d_call: .

cdr3_aa: CASSLALNEQFF
cdr3_nt: TGCGCCAGCAGCCTAGCCCTCAATGAGCAGTTCTTC
v_call: TRBV5-1
clone_size: many
j_call: TRBJ2-1
d_call: .

cdr3_aa: CASSFAGGSTDTQYF
cdr3_nt: TGTGCCAGCAGCTTCGCGGGAGGGTCCACAGATACGCAGTATTTT
v_call: TRBV5-6
clone_size: many
j_call: TRBJ2-3
d_call: TRBD2

cdr3_aa: CASRRTSGDTGELFF
cdr3_nt: TGTGCCAGCAGACGGACTAGCGGCGACACCGGGGAGCTGTTTTTT
v_call: TRBV6-4
clone_size: many
j_call: TRBJ2-2
d_call: TRBD2

cdr3_aa: CASSLAGSGGLAGSEDTQYF
cdr3_nt: TGTGCCAGCAGCTTGGCCGGGAGCGGTGGACTAGCGGGTTCGGAAGATACGCAGTATTTT
v_call: TRBV5-5
clone_size: many
j_call: TRBJ2-3
d_call: TRBD2

cdr3_aa: CASSQVDRPPLHF
cdr3_nt: TGCGCCAGCAGCCAGGTCGACAGGCCCCCCCTCCACTTT
v_call: TRBV4-1
clone_size: many
j_call: TRBJ1-6
d_call: .

cdr3_aa: CASSPNGSGGEQFF
cdr3_nt: TGCGCCAGCAGCCCCAATGGTAGTGGCGGTGAGCAGTTCTTC
v_call: TRBV5-1
clone_size: many
j_call: TRBJ2-1
d_call: .

cdr3_aa: CASSLSYDRGRYGYTF
cdr3_nt: TGTGCCAGCAGTTTAAGCTATGACAGGGGGCGATATGGCTACACCTTC
v_call: TRBV12-3/TRBV12-4
clone_size: many
j_call: TRBJ1-2
d_call: TRBD1

cdr3_aa: CASKQTRGPNYGYTF
cdr3_nt: TGTGCCAGCAAGCAAACCAGGGGACCAAACTATGGCTACACCTTC
v_call: TRBV12-3/TRBV12-4
clone_size: many
j_call: TRBJ1-2
d_call: .

cdr3_aa: CASSHAGDTQYF
cdr3_nt: TGTGCCAGCAGCCACGCGGGAGATACGCAGTATTTT
v_call: TRBV7-9
clone_size: many
j_call: TRBJ2-3
d_call: .

cdr3_aa: CANPRDRVDTGADTQYF
cdr3_nt: TGTGCCAATCCCCGGGACAGGGTCGACACGGGGGCAGATACGCAGTATTTT
v_call: TRBV7-3
clone_size: many
j_call: TRBJ2-3
d_call: TRBD1

cdr3_aa: CSVWGSGGYTF
cdr3_nt: TGCAGCGTTTGGGGGAGCGGTGGCTACACCTTC
v_call: TRBV29-1
clone_size: .
j_call: TRBJ1-2
d_call: .

cdr3_aa: CASSLTGTISTEAFF
cdr3_nt: TGCGCCAGCAGCCTGACAGGAACCATAAGCACTGAAGCTTTCTTT
v_call: TRBV5-1
clone_size: .
j_call: TRBJ1-1
d_call: .

cdr3_aa: CSASGRDTQYF
cdr3_nt: TGCAGTGCTAGCGGCCGAGATACGCAGTATTTT
v_call: TRBV20-1
clone_size: many
j_call: TRBJ2-3
d_call: .

cdr3_aa: CASSGRLNTEAFF
cdr3_nt: TGTGCCAGCAGCGGGAGACTGAACACTGAAGCTTTCTTT
v_call: TRBV7-8
clone_size: many
j_call: TRBJ1-1
d_call: .

cdr3_aa: CASSLSGNGYNEQFF
cdr3_nt: TGCGCCAGCAGCTTGTCTGGGAATGGCTACAATGAGCAGTTCTTC
v_call: TRBV5-1
clone_size: many
j_call: TRBJ2-1
d_call: .

cdr3_aa: CASRRGQGADNEQFF
cdr3_nt: TGCGCCAGCAGGAGGGGACAGGGGGCTGACAATGAGCAGTTCTTC
v_call: TRBV5-1
clone_size: many
j_call: TRBJ2-1
d_call: TRBD1

cdr3_aa: CASSASRETKNGYTF
cdr3_nt: TGTGCCAGCTCAGCAAGCCGGGAGACGAAGAATGGCTACACCTTC
v_call: TRBV18
clone_size: .
j_call: TRBJ1-2
d_call: .

cdr3_aa: CASSLGTTYEQYF
cdr3_nt: TGTGCCAGCAGTTTAGGGACAACCTACGAGCAGTACTTC
v_call: TRBV12-3/TRBV12-4
clone_size: many
j_call: TRBJ2-7
d_call: .